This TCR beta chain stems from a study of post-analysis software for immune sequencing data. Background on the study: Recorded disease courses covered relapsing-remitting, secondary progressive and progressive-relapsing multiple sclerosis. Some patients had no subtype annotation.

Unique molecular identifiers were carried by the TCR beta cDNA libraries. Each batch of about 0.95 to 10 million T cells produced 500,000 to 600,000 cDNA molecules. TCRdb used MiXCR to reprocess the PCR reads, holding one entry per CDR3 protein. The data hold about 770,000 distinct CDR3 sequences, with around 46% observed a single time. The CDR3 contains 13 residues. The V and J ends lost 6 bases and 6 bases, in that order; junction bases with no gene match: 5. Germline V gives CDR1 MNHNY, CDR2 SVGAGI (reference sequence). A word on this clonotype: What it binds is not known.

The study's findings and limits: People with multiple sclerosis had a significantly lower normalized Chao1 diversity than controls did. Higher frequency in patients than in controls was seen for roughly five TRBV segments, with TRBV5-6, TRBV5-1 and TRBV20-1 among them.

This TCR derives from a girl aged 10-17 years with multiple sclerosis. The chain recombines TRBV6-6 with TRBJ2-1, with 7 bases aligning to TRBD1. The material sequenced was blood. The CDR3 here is CASRNRDSNEQFF. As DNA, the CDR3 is TGTGCCAGCAGAAACCGGGACAGCAATGAGCAGTTCTTC.